This T cell receptor (beta chain) was captured in a study of T-cell reconstitution after alpha-beta-depleted transplantation in children. Remarks on this clonotype: Its antigen is still unknown. One end of the junction varies from germline; a read error may be responsible.

General study findings and limits: After one year, T-cell counts and TCRbeta diversity mostly came from new T cells.

Preparation of the TCRbeta library involved a method that used unique molecular identifiers. Each CDR3 protein is one row after TCRdb ran MiXCR on the PCR reads. The sample contains approximately 650,000 distinct CDR3 sequences, about an eighth of which appear only once. The TCR originated in a girl aged 2 to 10 with congenital amegakaryocytic thrombocytopenia, due to receive a stem cell transplant. The material sequenced was PBMCs, taken before TCRalphabeta/CD19-depleted stem cell transplant.

The DNA of the CDR3 is TGTCCCAGCAGCTTAACTGACTACCCCTACAATGAGCAGTTCTTC. It is translated as CPSSLTDYPYNEQFF. The genes are TRBV7-6 and TRBJ2-1; D possibly corresponds to TRBD2 (5 bases). Germline V CDR1 and CDR2: SGHVS, FNYEAQ. This CDR3 region has 15 residues.